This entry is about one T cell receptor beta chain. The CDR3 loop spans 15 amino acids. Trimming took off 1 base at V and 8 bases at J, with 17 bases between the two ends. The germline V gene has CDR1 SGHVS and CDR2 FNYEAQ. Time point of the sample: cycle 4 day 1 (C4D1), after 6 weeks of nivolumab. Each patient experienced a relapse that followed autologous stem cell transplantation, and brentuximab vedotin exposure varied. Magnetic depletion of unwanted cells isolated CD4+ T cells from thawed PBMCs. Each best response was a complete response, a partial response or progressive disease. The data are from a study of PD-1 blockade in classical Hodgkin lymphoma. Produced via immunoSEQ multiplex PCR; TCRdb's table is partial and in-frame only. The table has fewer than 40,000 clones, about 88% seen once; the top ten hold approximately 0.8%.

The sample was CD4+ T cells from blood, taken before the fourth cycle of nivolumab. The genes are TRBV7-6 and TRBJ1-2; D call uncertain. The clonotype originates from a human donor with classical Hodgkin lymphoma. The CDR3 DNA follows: TGTGCCAGCAGCTTAGAGGGAGGGCCAAGAGGGGGCTACACCTTC. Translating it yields CASSLEGGPRGGYTF.